This T cell receptor (beta chain) emerged from a study of cytomegalovirus exposure and HLA in healthy donors. Trimming took off 5 bases at V and 8 bases at J, with 12 bases between the two ends. Germline loops: CDR1 SGHNT, CDR2 YENEEA. The CDR3 contains 12 residues. This clone occurred a few times. Its target is not known. Both 60 Vbeta primers and 13 Jbeta primers went into the PCR. TCRdb's table, derived via immunoSEQ multiplex PCR, lists solely in-frame clones and lacks some. The sample includes 150,000 to 200,000 clones, over 65% of them seen just once. The donors gave bone marrow, and they were healthy. Overall study findings and caveats: There were several of the most significant clusters that appeared linked to common viral pathogens in a later analysis. When presence/absence was analysed, sequencing depth was taken to be roughly uniform across donors.

This receptor was identified in a man aged 18 to 29 in good health and CMV-seropositive. The sample was PBMCs. V usage is TRBV11-3 and J usage is TRBJ1-1; D is perhaps TRBD1 (6 bases). DNA for the CDR3: TGTGCCAGCAGCGTCGAGGGGGTCGAAGCTTTCTTT. The encoded protein is CASSVEGVEAFF.